Listed here is a single TCR beta chain. The antigen remains undetermined. The data belong to a study of cytomegalovirus exposure and HLA in healthy donors. About the research overall: The 90 to 150 validation repertoires and the roughly 690 first-cohort repertoires shared a platform, a later analysis reported.

The CDR3 is 12 amino acids. V was shortened by 3 bases and J by 6 bases, with 9 bases between the two germline ends. Germline V gene sequence: CDR1 MNHEY, CDR2 SMNVEV (reference sequence). Assay used: immunoSEQ multiplex PCR; TCRdb lists only in-frame clones, some missing. Of under 250,000 clones in the sample, 87% were seen once. Study-wide points: Diagnosis of cytomegalovirus status made by the classifier reportedly showed high specificity and sensitivity.

The sample was PBMCs. The J gene is TRBJ2-7, the V gene TRBV27; perhaps TRBD2 as D (5 bases). This clonotype was obtained from a woman aged 18-29 years in good health and CMV-seropositive. The CDR3 DNA reads as TGTGCCAGCAGTTTGCTCGGAGGCGAGCAGTACTTC. Translation: CASSLLGGEQYF.